This T cell receptor beta chain was documented in a study of shared clonotypes between healthy human individuals. Terminally differentiated effector memory CD45RA+ cells were excluded from the naive CD8 cells, which were CD45RO-negative and positively selected for CCR7. Germline loops: CDR1 SGHDT, CDR2 YYEEEE. V lost 3 bases and J 3 bases, leaving 16 bases between the germline ends. There are 15 residues in the CDR3. Over several immunoSEQ plates, each subset's genomic DNA was distributed in even portions. Repertoires were generated with immunoSEQ multiplex PCR, while TCRdb's copy carries only in-frame clones and drops some. The table lists around 2.1 million clones, around 93% of them singletons, with under 2% in the top ten.

Specimen: naive CD8+ T cells from PBMCs. The chain links TRBV5-6 to TRBJ2-7; no clear D gene. The sequence came from a man aged 18-30 years in good health. Some clones in this sample may be carry-over from other donors' samples. CDR3 DNA sequence: TGTGCCAGCAGCTGGTCTAGGGCAGAAGGCTACGAGCAGTACTTC. Translating gives CASSWSRAEGYEQYF.